The sequence of this TCR beta chain was determined in a study of OX40 agonist ivuxolimab in advanced cancers. Background on the whole study: Ivuxolimab, which targeted the costimulatory receptor OX40 (CD134), was an agonistic, fully human IgG2 monoclonal antibody. Intravenous ivuxolimab was administered to patients every 2 weeks at six dose levels: 0.01, 0.1, 0.3, 1.5, 3 and 10 mg/kg. Of the roughly 51 patients in dose escalation, around 19 had hepatocellular carcinoma, roughly 15 had melanoma, 9 had renal cell carcinoma and 9 had head and neck cancer. A male proportion of almost 85% and a mean age of about 60 years, ranging from 23 to 79, were recorded for the dose-escalation cohort. Patients were allowed to have had prior anti-PD-1, anti-PD-L1 or anti-CTLA-4 therapy, and approximately 40% of the dose-escalation patients had been treated with checkpoint inhibitors. Partial responses occurred in three dose-escalation patients, of whom one had hepatocellular carcinoma and two had cutaneous melanoma. Peripheral TCRbeta sequencing aimed to test whether ivuxolimab altered TCR sequence diversity and caused clonal T-cell expansion. The paper covers the monotherapy dose-escalation part of the phase I ivuxolimab trial, which included N ≈ 57 patients.

About this clone itself: Its antigen specificity is not known. Base qualities were left out, and no much larger clone turns up one base away.

Summary of the overall study and its limitations: After ivuxolimab, expanded clones were on average more numerous among CD8+ T cells than among CD4+ T cells. Low levels of normalized T-cell clonal expansion were also seen in some patients who did not respond. In the 0.1-3.0 mg/kg groups, partial responders were among the patients with the lowest normalized peripheral clonal expansion, particularly in CD8+ T cells. At doses of 0.1 to 3.0 mg/kg, clonal expansion of both CD4+ and CD8+ T cells in blood was seen between baseline and week 6. The antigen specificity of the peripheral T cells that underwent clonal expansion was not determined.

Inclusive of the bounding cysteine and phenylalanine, the CDR3 is 14 residues long. The only DNA kept is the CDR3, 42 bases in frame from the first base. The V and J ends are trimmed by 1 base and 1 base, leaving 7 bases between them. The germline V gene encodes CDR1 SGDLS and CDR2 YYNGEE. Genomic DNA was extracted from sorted cells for sequencing of the TCRbeta CDR3 region. TCRbeta CDR3 regions were sequenced using the immunoSEQ Assay. Entries here come from immuneACCESS through TCRdb and include only in-frame sequences with V and J called. Some clones fail to appear in such tables; in the studies checked, an unresolved V gene covers under half of the shortfall, and the cause of the remainder is unknown. The sample includes more than 15,000 clones, with 82% observed a single time. The ten largest clones take up around 3.1% of the sample. Patients with a history of autoimmune disease or receiving systemic immunosuppression were excluded from the trial. Peripheral blood for TCR sequencing was collected from all dose cohorts at baseline, on cycle 4 day 1, and on cycle 7 day 1. Samples came from an open-label, multicenter, first-in-human phase I dose-escalation trial of ivuxolimab. The trial enrolled adults with locally advanced or metastatic head and neck squamous cell, hepatocellular, melanoma or renal cell carcinoma. Before TCR sequencing, CD4+ T cells and CD8+ T cells from peripheral blood were sorted into separate populations.

The sequence came from an adult with an advanced solid tumor such as melanoma, head and neck, liver or kidney cancer. Recombination linked TRBV9 to TRBJ2-3; the D gene remains uncertain. The sample was CD4+ or CD8+ T cells sorted from blood, taken in a trial of the OX40 agonist ivuxolimab. The CDR3 protein: CASSVLGRTDTQYF. The DNA is as follows: TGTGCCAGCAGCGTACTAGGCCGCACAGATACGCAGTATTTT.